Listed below are T cell receptor beta chains from one sample, sequenced in a study of T cells expressing NK-cell markers. TCRdb re-called the 5' RACE reads; one entry per CDR3 protein, DNA not given. Its clone listing holds 400,000 to 500,000 distinct CDR3 sequences. What was sequenced was blood T cells: a sorted CD56 or NKG2C T cell subset, CD4+ or CD8+ T cells, or bulk PBMC T cells (not recorded which). These receptors came from a woman aged 18-70 years in good health. Each CDR3 is given with its conserved first and last residue.

TRBJ1-1	TRBV29-1	CSVAVGNTEAFF
TRBJ2-2	TRBV7-2	CASSFQTSGSTGELFF
TRBJ2-6	TRBV6-5	CASSYSGTGMEFGANVLTF
TRBJ1-1	TRBV12-3/TRBV12-4	CASSLQGGWTEAFF
TRBJ2-1	TRBV11-1	CASSLSGRAREQFF
TRBJ1-2	TRBV11-2	CASSLDRGPYGYTF
TRBJ2-3	TRBV4-1	CASAPGLQYTDTQYF
TRBJ1-2	TRBV12-3/TRBV12-4	CASSLAWAGGWGYTF
TRBJ2-7	TRBV7-2	CASSLASRAGYEQYF
TRBJ2-5	TRBV20-1	CSAREGGRETQYF
TRBJ2-3	TRBV6-1	CASSGRTRGQDTQYF
TRBJ2-1	TRBV20-1	CSATQTGGNWNEQFF
TRBJ1-5	TRBV3-1	CASSRLGQPQHF
TRBJ2-1	TRBV4-2	CASTPRLDTTNEQFF
TRBJ2-7	TRBV20-1	CSASGGLAGGFNEQYF
TRBJ1-1	TRBV3-1	CASSRGVSEAFF
TRBJ2-7	TRBV7-7	CASSLTPSHEQYF
TRBJ2-1	TRBV30	CAWTVTSVPEQFF
TRBJ2-1	TRBV6-5	CASSYVGASYNEQFF
TRBJ1-6	TRBV27	CASSGPLSPLHF
TRBJ2-1	TRBV20-1	CSARELAGGYNEQFF
TRBJ1-2	TRBV2	CASTGGAGYGYIF
TRBJ1-4	TRBV12-3/TRBV12-4	CASSSTGVNEKLFF
TRBJ2-4	TRBV28	CASSLPTPGGENIQYF
TRBJ1-4	TRBV6-5	CASSYSTGSVKLFF
TRBJ2-5	TRBV7-6	CASSLDPGETQYF
TRBJ2-2	TRBV6-1	CASSGGGPRVPRELFF
TRBJ1-2	TRBV6-5	CASSSQGGSDYGYTF
TRBJ2-5	TRBV7-9	CASSSIQLAEQETQYF
TRBJ2-1	TRBV29-1	CSVESGGPANEQFF
TRBJ1-1	TRBV9	CASSPPGQRNTEAFF
TRBJ2-1	TRBV20-1	CSEPKADGSYNEQFF
TRBJ2-3	TRBV24-1	CATSLGGASTDTQYF
TRBJ1-4	TRBV6-2/TRBV6-3	CASRPAGTGREKLFF
TRBJ1-2	TRBV21-1	CASSKGTGSPNYGYTF
TRBJ1-2	TRBV6-5	CASRGTGYGYTF
TRBJ1-4	TRBV29-1	CSVRGFNEKLFF
TRBJ1-6	TRBV11-2	CASSLWDGSAGANSPLHF
TRBJ1-1	TRBV5-1	CASSLGVLSTEAFF